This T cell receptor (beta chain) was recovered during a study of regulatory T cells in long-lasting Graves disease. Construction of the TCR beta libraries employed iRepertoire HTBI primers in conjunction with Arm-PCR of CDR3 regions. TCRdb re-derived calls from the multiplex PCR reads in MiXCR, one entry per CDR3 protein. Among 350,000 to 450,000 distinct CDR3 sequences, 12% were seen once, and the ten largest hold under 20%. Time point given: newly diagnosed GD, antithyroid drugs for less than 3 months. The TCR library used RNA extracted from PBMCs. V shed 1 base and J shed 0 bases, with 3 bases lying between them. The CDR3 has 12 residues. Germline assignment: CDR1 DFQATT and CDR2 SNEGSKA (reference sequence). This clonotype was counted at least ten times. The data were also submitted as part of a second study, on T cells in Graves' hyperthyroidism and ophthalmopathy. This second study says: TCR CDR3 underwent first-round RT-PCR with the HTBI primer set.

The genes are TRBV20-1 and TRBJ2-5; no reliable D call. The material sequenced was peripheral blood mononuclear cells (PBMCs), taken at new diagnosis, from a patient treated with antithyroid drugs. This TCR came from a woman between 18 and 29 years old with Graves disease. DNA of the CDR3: TGCAGTGCTAGAGGCCACCAAGAGACCCAGTACTTC. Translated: CSARGHQETQYF.